This TCR beta chain appears in the sequencing data of a study of response to subunit inactivated influenza vaccine. Each CDR3 protein is one row after TCRdb ran MiXCR on the RT-PCR reads. In the table there are about 780,000 distinct CDR3 sequences, less than 20% of which are singletons. Per the germline V gene, CDR1 is SGHDN and CDR2 is FVKESK. The CDR3 is 17 residues long. After removal of 4 bases from V and 0 bases from J, the junction contained 10 bases not matched to a gene. A remark on this clonotype: Its specificity is not known.

Study observations and caveats: The authors suggested that every seasonal influenza vaccination recruits few new T cells.

The chain uses TRBV14 and TRBJ2-3; 7 positions match TRBD2. Sequenced material: PBMCs from blood, taken 5 days after vaccination. The TCR was taken from a man aged 50-59 years who received an inactivated influenza vaccine. CDR3 bases: TGTGCCAGCAGCCCGCGACTAGCAGCTACTAGCACAGATACGCAGTATTTT. Translation gives CASSPRLAATSTDTQYF.